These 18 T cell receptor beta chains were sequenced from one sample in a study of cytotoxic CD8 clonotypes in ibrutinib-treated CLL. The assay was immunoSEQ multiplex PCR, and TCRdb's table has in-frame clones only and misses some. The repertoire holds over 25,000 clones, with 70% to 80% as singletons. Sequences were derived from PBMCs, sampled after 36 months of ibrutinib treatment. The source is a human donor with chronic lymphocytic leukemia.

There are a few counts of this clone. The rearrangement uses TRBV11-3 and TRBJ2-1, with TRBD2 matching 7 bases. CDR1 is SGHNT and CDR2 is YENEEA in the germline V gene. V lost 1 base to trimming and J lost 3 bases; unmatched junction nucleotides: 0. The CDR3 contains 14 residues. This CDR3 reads CASSLGGGYNEQFF. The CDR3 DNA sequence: TGTGCCAGCAGCTTAGGCGGGGGCTACAATGAGCAGTTCTTC.

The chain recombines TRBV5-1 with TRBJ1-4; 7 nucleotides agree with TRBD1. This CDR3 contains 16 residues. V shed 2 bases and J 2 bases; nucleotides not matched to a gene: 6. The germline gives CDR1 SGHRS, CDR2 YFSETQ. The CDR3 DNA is TGCGCCAGCAGCTTAGGGGGCGCTCGGACTAATGAAAAACTGTTTTTT. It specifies CASSLGGARTNEKLFF.

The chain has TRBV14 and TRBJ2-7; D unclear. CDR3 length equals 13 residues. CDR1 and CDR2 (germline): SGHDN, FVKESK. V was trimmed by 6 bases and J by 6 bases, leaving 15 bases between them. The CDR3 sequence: CASSRANRGEQYF. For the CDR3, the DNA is TGTGCCAGCAGTCGGGCTAACCGCGGCGAGCAGTACTTC.

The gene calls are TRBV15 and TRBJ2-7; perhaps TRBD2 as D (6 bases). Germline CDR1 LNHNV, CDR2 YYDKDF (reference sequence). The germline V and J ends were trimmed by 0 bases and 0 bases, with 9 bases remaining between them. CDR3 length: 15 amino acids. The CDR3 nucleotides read TGTGCCACCAGCAGAGAAGTGGGGGGCTCCTACGAGCAGTACTTC. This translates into CATSREVGGSYEQYF.

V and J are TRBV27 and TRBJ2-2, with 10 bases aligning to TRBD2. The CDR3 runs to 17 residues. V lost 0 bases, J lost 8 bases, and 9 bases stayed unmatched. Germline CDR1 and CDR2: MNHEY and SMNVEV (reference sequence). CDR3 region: CASSLSSGGASEGELFF. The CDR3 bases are TGTGCCAGCAGTTTATCAAGCGGGGGGGCCTCCGAAGGGGAGCTGTTTTTT.

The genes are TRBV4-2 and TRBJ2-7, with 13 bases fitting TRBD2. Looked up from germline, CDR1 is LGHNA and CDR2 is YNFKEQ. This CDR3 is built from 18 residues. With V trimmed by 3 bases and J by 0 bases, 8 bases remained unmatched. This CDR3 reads CASSHGLAGELFSYEQYF. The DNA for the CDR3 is TGTGCCAGCAGCCATGGACTAGCGGGGGAACTATTCTCCTACGAGCAGTACTTC.

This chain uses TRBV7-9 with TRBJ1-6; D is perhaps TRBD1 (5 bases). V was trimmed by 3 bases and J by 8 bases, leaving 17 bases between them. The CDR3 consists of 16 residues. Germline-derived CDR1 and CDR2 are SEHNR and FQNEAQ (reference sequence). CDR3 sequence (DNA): TGTGCCAGCAGCTTGGGGCCAGCACGGGGATATTCACCCCTCCACTTT. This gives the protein CASSLGPARGYSPLHF.

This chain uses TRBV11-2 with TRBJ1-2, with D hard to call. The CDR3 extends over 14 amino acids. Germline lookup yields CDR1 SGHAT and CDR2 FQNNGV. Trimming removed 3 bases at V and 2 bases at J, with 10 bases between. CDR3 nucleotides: TGTGCCAGCAGCTTCCTCAGCGAGAACTATGGCTACACCTTC. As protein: CASSFLSENYGYTF.

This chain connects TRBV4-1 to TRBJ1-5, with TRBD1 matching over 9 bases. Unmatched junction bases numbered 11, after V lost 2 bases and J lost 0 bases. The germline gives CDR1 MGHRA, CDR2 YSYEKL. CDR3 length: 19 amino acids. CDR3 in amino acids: CASSQTAGTGRSSNQPQHF. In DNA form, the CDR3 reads TGCGCCAGCAGCCAAACGGCCGGGACAGGGAGAAGTAGCAATCAGCCCCAGCATTTT.

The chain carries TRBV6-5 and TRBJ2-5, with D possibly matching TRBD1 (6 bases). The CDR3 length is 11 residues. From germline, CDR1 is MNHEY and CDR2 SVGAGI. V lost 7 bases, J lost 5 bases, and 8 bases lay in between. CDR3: CASKQGETQYF. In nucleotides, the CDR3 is TGTGCCAGCAAACAGGGTGAGACCCAGTACTTC.

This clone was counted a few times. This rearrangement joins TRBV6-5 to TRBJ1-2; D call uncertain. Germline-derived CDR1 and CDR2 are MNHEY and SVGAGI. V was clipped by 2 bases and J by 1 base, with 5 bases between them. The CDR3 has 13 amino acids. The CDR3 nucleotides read TGTGCCAGCAGTTACGAATATAACTATGGCTACACCTTC. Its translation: CASSYEYNYGYTF.

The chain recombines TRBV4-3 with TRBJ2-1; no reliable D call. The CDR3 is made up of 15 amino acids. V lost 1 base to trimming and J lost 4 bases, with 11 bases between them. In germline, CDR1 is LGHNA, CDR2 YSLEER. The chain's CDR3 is CASSQVFGPYNEQFF. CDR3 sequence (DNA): TGCGCCAGCAGCCAAGTGTTTGGGCCTTACAATGAGCAGTTCTTC.

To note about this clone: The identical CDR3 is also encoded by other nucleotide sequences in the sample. The CDR3 spells CASSQGTSGQETQYF. Written as DNA, the CDR3 is TGTGCCAGCAGCCAAGGTACTAGCGGACAAGAGACCCAGTACTTC. The chain employs TRBV4-2 and TRBJ2-5; 8 nucleotides match TRBD2. The V gene's germline CDR1 is LGHNA and CDR2 YNFKEQ. This CDR3 is 15 amino acids long. V lost 1 base and J lost 2; bases outside the gene matches: 3.

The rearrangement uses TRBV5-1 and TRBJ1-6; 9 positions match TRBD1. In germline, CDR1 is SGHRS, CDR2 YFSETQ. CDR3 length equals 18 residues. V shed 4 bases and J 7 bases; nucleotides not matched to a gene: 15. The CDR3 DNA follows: TGCGCCAGCAGCCTAACCAGGACAGGGGTAGGTTTGAATTCACCCCTCCACTTT. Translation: CASSLTRTGVGLNSPLHF.

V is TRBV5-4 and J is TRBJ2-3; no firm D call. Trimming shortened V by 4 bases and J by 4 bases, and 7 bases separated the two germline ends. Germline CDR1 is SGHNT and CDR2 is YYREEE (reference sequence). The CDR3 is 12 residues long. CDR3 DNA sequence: TGTGCCAGCAGCCCTGTCCCAGATACGCAGTATTTT. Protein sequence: CASSPVPDTQYF.

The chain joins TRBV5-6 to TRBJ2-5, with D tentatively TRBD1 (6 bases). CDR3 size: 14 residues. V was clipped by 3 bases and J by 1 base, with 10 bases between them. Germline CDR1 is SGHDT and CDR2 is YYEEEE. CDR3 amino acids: CASSSTGPQETQYF. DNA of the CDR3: TGTGCCAGCAGCTCCACAGGGCCCCAAGAGACCCAGTACTTC.

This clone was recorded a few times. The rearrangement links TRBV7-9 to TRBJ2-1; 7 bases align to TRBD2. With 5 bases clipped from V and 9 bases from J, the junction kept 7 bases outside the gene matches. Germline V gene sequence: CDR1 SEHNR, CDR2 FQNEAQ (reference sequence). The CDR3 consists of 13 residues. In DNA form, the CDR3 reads TGTGCCAGCAGCGGGGAAGCGGGGAGTGAGCAGTTCTTC. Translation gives CASSGEAGSEQFF.

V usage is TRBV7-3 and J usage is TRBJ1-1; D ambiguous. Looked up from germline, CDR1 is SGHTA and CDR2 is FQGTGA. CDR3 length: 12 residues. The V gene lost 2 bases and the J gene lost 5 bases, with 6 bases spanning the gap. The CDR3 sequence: CASSLAGTEAFF. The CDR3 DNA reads TGTGCCAGCAGCTTAGCGGGGACTGAAGCTTTCTTT.